This T cell receptor (beta chain) was captured in a study of Graves' ophthalmopathy and Graves' hyperthyroidism. Notes on the study in general: Sensitivity of about 70% and specificity of 72% to 80% were achieved by the model that predicted ophthalmopathy progression.

V was pared by 7 bases and J by 5 bases, with 4 bases of the junction left unmatched. Germline V gene lookup returns CDR1 ENHRY and CDR2 SYGVKD. There are 13 residues in the CDR3. Transcripts of RNA were the source for amplifying TCR beta CDR3 regions. Second-round multiplex PCR came after first-round RT-PCR with HTBI primers. TCRdb re-derived calls from the multiplex PCR reads in MiXCR, one entry per CDR3 protein. The sample lists about 340,000 distinct CDR3 sequences, around a sixth occurring once. This clonotype was seen many times. The antigen remains unidentified. The TCR sequence derives from an adult man with Graves' ophthalmopathy. V gene TRBV10-3 combines with J gene TRBJ2-5, with 10 positions matching TRBD1. Sequences were obtained from peripheral blood. In DNA, the CDR3 is TGTGCCATCACTGGGACAGGGGACGAGACCCAGTACTTC. It yields the protein CAITGTGDETQYF.